This T cell receptor beta chain was sequenced in a study of T-cell memory formation after mild COVID-19. TCRdb re-analysed the 5' RACE reads in MiXCR, keeping a single row per CDR3 protein. The table lists hundreds of thousands of distinct CDR3 sequences, about 20% of them singletons, with 20% to 25% in the top ten. This clonotype was seen a few times. V gave up 4 bases and J gave up 8 bases, with 11 bases separating them. The length of the CDR3 is 13 residues. Germline V gives CDR1 SNHLY, CDR2 FYNNEI. The chain is built from TRBV2 and TRBJ1-4; weak D call: TRBD1 (6 bases). The sample comprised PBMCs or a T cell subset sorted from them (not recorded which). This receptor was taken from a man between 18 and 29 years old who had mild COVID-19 (a few samples of this study predate the infection). Cell type and time point are not known. CDR3 DNA sequence: TGTGCCAGCAGTGGAGAGGGGGGCGAAAAACTGTTTTTT. Its translation is CASSGEGGEKLFF.